These T cell receptor beta chains were read from a single sample in a study of cytomegalovirus exposure and HLA in healthy donors. Libraries were prepared by immunoSEQ multiplex PCR; TCRdb keeps only in-frame clonotypes and omits some of them. The sample lists over 130,000 clones; under 70% were seen once. Sequenced material: PBMCs. The source is a woman aged 55 to 70 in good health and CMV-seronegative. The CDR3 runs from the conserved cysteine through the conserved F or W. A D gene is named only where the DNA matches it firmly. A clone size is listed for some rows: how often the clone was seen (once, few, many), or a class if it is expanded.

15 TRBJ1-5 NA TRBD1 TRBV18 CASSDQQGAGQPQHF TGTGCCAGCTCCGACCAACAGGGGGCAGGTCAGCCCCAGCATTTT
19 TRBJ2-3 NA TRBD2 TRBV7-9 CASSFTGLAGGRGTDTQYF TGTGCCAGCAGCTTCACCGGACTAGCGGGAGGGCGGGGCACAGATACGCAGTATTTT
14 TRBJ2-2 NA TRBD2 TRBV9 CASGAGGGTGELFF TGTGCCAGCGGAGCGGGGGGGGGCACCGGGGAGCTGTTTTTT
17 TRBJ2-3 NA TRBD1 TRBV11-2 CASSLETYRGSRGTQYF TGTGCCAGCAGCTTAGAAACCTACAGGGGGTCGAGGGGTACGCAGTATTTT
16 TRBJ1-4 NA NA TRBV6-1 CASSEGGTGWNEKLFF TGTGCCAGCAGTGAAGGGGGTACAGGGTGGAATGAAAAACTGTTTTTT
16 TRBJ2-1 NA NA TRBV7-8 CASSLVSTPSYNEQFF TGTGCCAGCAGCTTAGTATCTACCCCCTCCTACAATGAGCAGTTCTTC
15 TRBJ1-1 NA TRBD1 TRBV5-1 CASSNSGTGVTEAFF TGCGCCAGCAGCAATTCCGGGACAGGGGTTACTGAAGCTTTCTTT
13 TRBJ2-5 NA NA TRBV5-1 CASSLPPEETQYF TGCGCCAGCAGCTTGCCCCCCGAAGAGACCCAGTACTTC
17 TRBJ2-5 NA TRBD2 TRBV7-6 CASSLGTLAGGRETQYF TGTGCCAGCAGCTTAGGCACCCTAGCGGGAGGCCGGGAGACCCAGTACTTC
14 TRBJ1-4 NA NA TRBV9 CASSVTGYGEKLFF TGTGCCAGCAGCGTCACAGGTTATGGAGAAAAACTGTTTTTT
16 TRBJ2-5 few NA TRBV9 CASSVGVREDVETQYF TGTGCCAGCAGCGTAGGCGTCAGGGAGGACGTAGAGACCCAGTACTTC
15 TRBJ2-7 few TRBD1 TRBV19 CASSTQGAPPYEQYF TGTGCCAGTAGTACCCAGGGGGCGCCCCCCTACGAGCAGTACTTC
14 TRBJ2-7 NA NA TRBV12-5 CASVSDTSGYEQYF TGTGCTAGTGTCTCCGATACATCGGGGTACGAGCAGTACTTC
15 TRBJ1-1 NA NA TRBV9 CASSPRGTLNTEAFF TGTGCCAGCAGCCCTAGGGGGACCCTGAACACTGAAGCTTTCTTT
15 TRBJ2-3 many NA TRBV5-1 CASSLQGASTDTQYF TGCGCCAGCAGCCTACAGGGAGCTAGCACAGATACGCAGTATTTT
14 TRBJ2-5 NA NA TRBV6-1 CASTLGRRSETQYF TGTGCCAGCACTCTAGGGAGGCGCTCAGAGACCCAGTACTTC
18 TRBJ2-4 NA TRBD2 TRBV18 CASSPSLAGGPGKNIQYF TGTGCCAGCTCACCAAGTCTAGCGGGGGGCCCGGGCAAAAACATTCAGTACTTC
15 TRBJ1-5 NA NA TRBV19 CASTGQFDSNQPQHF TGTGCCAGTACCGGACAGTTCGATAGCAATCAGCCCCAGCATTTT
14 TRBJ1-2 NA NA TRBV6-6 CATGRETTNYGYTF TGTGCCACCGGGCGGGAAACTACCAACTATGGCTACACCTTC
13 TRBJ2-3 NA TRBD1 TRBV6-6 CASSDTGADTQYF TGTGCCAGCAGTGATACAGGGGCAGATACGCAGTATTTT
15 TRBJ2-5 NA TRBD2 TRBV7-3 CASSLNAGGRETQYF TGTGCCAGCAGCTTAAACGCGGGGGGGCGGGAGACCCAGTACTTC
13 TRBJ1-6 few TRBD1 TRBV6-5 CASSRQGNSPLHF TGTGCCAGCAGTAGACAGGGGAATTCACCCCTCCACTTT
14 TRBJ2-5 NA NA TRBV6-1 CASSRLGGAETQYF TGTGCCAGCAGTAGACTAGGCGGGGCAGAGACCCAGTACTTC